These T cell receptor beta chains were read from a single sample in a study of blood T cells in healthy people across ages. MiXCR was run by TCRdb on the 5' RACE reads, yielding one entry per CDR3 protein. Of more than 1 million distinct CDR3 sequences in the sample, roughly 45% were seen once. The sample was blood. The source of these receptors is a woman aged 55-69 years in good health. Both conserved end residues are part of each CDR3. D genes are given only for firm matches. Clone size, where shown, is once, few, many, or a class for clones that have expanded.

v_gene: TRBV7-9
d_gene: .
abundance: .
j_gene: TRBJ2-1
CDR3nt: TGTTCCAGCAGCCGGGGCTACAATGAGCAGTTCTTC
CDR3aa: CSSSRGYNEQFF

v_gene: TRBV12-3/TRBV12-4
d_gene: .
abundance: few
j_gene: TRBJ2-1
CDR3nt: TGTGCCAGCAGTTTACCAGGGGTGGGTGAGCAGTTCTTC
CDR3aa: CASSLPGVGEQFF

v_gene: TRBV7-2
d_gene: TRBD2
abundance: .
j_gene: TRBJ2-1
CDR3nt: TGTGCCAGCAGCTGGGGACTAGCGGGAAGCTCCTACAATGAGCAGTTCTTC
CDR3aa: CASSWGLAGSSYNEQFF

v_gene: TRBV3-1
d_gene: TRBD1
abundance: .
j_gene: TRBJ1-5
CDR3nt: TGTGCCAGCAGCGAGGGACAGAGTATTCGGCCCCAGCATTTT
CDR3aa: CASSEGQSIRPQHF

v_gene: TRBV6-6
d_gene: .
abundance: .
j_gene: TRBJ2-7
CDR3nt: TGTGCCAGCCCTGAAGACAGACGGGTCTACGAGCAGTACTTC
CDR3aa: CASPEDRRVYEQYF

v_gene: TRBV10-3
d_gene: TRBD1
abundance: few
j_gene: TRBJ1-5
CDR3nt: TGTGCCATCAGTACCGGACAGGGGTCTGTTTCGGAGCCCCAGCATTTT
CDR3aa: CAISTGQGSVSEPQHF

v_gene: TRBV27
d_gene: TRBD2
abundance: .
j_gene: TRBJ2-7
CDR3nt: TGTGCCAGCAGTCCCGCTCTCTTTCGTAGCGGGGTCAGCTCCTACGAGCAGTACTTC
CDR3aa: CASSPALFRSGVSSYEQYF

v_gene: TRBV15
d_gene: .
abundance: once
j_gene: TRBJ2-5
CDR3nt: TGTGCCACCAGCAGAGATCCGGGCGCCCTCCAAGAGACCCAGTACTTC
CDR3aa: CATSRDPGALQETQYF

v_gene: TRBV27
d_gene: TRBD1
abundance: .
j_gene: TRBJ2-2
CDR3nt: TGTGCCACTTGCTTCCGGGACAGGGGCACCGGGGAGCTGTTTTTT
CDR3aa: CATCFRDRGTGELFF

v_gene: TRBV7-2
d_gene: .
abundance: few
j_gene: TRBJ2-1
CDR3nt: TGTGCCAGCAGCCCGGGGGCTCTTGAAGAGCAGTTCTTC
CDR3aa: CASSPGALEEQFF

v_gene: TRBV2
d_gene: TRBD1
abundance: .
j_gene: TRBJ1-2
CDR3nt: TGTGCCAGCAGTGCCGGGACAGTTCTGTATGGCTACACCTTC
CDR3aa: CASSAGTVLYGYTF

v_gene: TRBV20-1
d_gene: TRBD2
abundance: few
j_gene: TRBJ2-3
CDR3nt: TGCAGTGCTAGAGATGCAATCACTAGCGGGGATTGGGATACGCAGTATTTT
CDR3aa: CSARDAITSGDWDTQYF

v_gene: TRBV6-6
d_gene: .
abundance: .
j_gene: TRBJ2-3
CDR3nt: TGTGCCAGTGTGCGAGCGGGCGGCACAGATACGCAGTATTTT
CDR3aa: CASVRAGGTDTQYF

v_gene: TRBV7-9
d_gene: .
abundance: .
j_gene: TRBJ2-6
CDR3nt: TGTGCCAGCAGCTTTGAGGGTCTTGGGGCCAACGTCCTGACTTTC
CDR3aa: CASSFEGLGANVLTF

v_gene: TRBV27
d_gene: .
abundance: .
j_gene: TRBJ2-7
CDR3nt: TGTGCCAGCAGTCCGCGTCCAGCCCGATCTCCCCACGAGCAGTACTTC
CDR3aa: CASSPRPARSPHEQYF

v_gene: TRBV27
d_gene: TRBD1
abundance: .
j_gene: TRBJ2-7
CDR3nt: TGTGCCAGCAGTTGGGGACAGGGAGTAACCTACGAGCAGTACTTC
CDR3aa: CASSWGQGVTYEQYF

v_gene: TRBV28
d_gene: .
abundance: few
j_gene: TRBJ2-7
CDR3nt: TGTGCCAGCAGTCAGGGGACCCCGGGGGCCTACGAGCAGTACTTC
CDR3aa: CASSQGTPGAYEQYF

v_gene: TRBV4-1
d_gene: TRBD1
abundance: many
j_gene: TRBJ2-7
CDR3nt: TGCGCCAGCAGCCAAGGGGACAGCTCCTACGAGCAGTACTTC
CDR3aa: CASSQGDSSYEQYF

v_gene: TRBV18
d_gene: TRBD2
abundance: .
j_gene: TRBJ2-3
CDR3nt: TGTGCCGGCCATACTAGCGTAACGGCGGGTACGCAGTATTTT
CDR3aa: CAGHTSVTAGTQYF

v_gene: TRBV7-9
d_gene: .
abundance: .
j_gene: TRBJ2-7
CDR3nt: TGTGCCAGCAGCCCTTCAGGTAACACCCACGAGCAGTACTTC
CDR3aa: CASSPSGNTHEQYF

v_gene: TRBV10-2
d_gene: TRBD2
abundance: .
j_gene: TRBJ2-4
CDR3nt: TGCGCCAGCAGTGGGACCGTCAGACGACTAGCGGGGCCCTGGGGGGTGACCAAAAACATTCAGTACTTC
CDR3aa: CASSGTVRRLAGPWGVTKNIQYF

v_gene: TRBV14
d_gene: .
abundance: .
j_gene: TRBJ2-3
CDR3nt: TGTGCCAGCAGCCAAGCGGGCAGGAGCACAGATACGCAGTATTTT
CDR3aa: CASSQAGRSTDTQYF

v_gene: TRBV7-3
d_gene: .
abundance: .
j_gene: TRBJ2-4
CDR3nt: TGTGCCAGCAGCTTAATTGGGCAGGGTTGGGACATTCAGTACTTC
CDR3aa: CASSLIGQGWDIQYF

v_gene: TRBV2
d_gene: .
abundance: .
j_gene: TRBJ1-6
CDR3nt: TGTGCCAGCAGGCCCGGGTCGGGGTCCCCATGGTCACCCCTCCACTTT
CDR3aa: CASRPGSGSPWSPLHF

v_gene: TRBV7-9
d_gene: .
abundance: .
j_gene: TRBJ2-7
CDR3nt: TGTGCCAGCAGCCCAGACGTGATGGCCTACGAGCAGTACTTC
CDR3aa: CASSPDVMAYEQYF

v_gene: TRBV6-2/TRBV6-3
d_gene: TRBD2
abundance: few
j_gene: TRBJ2-1
CDR3nt: TGTGCCAGCACGGAGCGGGGCTCCTACAATGAGCAGTTCTTC
CDR3aa: CASTERGSYNEQFF

v_gene: TRBV15
d_gene: .
abundance: .
j_gene: TRBJ2-4
CDR3nt: TGTGCCACCAGCAGAGATGATCTTAGGTACTTC
CDR3aa: CATSRDDLRYF

v_gene: TRBV20-1
d_gene: TRBD2
abundance: .
j_gene: TRBJ2-1
CDR3nt: TGCAGTGCTAGAGAGTGGCCTAGCGGGAGAACCGGGCTGGGAAATGAGCAGTTCTTC
CDR3aa: CSAREWPSGRTGLGNEQFF

v_gene: TRBV20-1
d_gene: TRBD2
abundance: .
j_gene: TRBJ2-3
CDR3nt: TGCAGTGGTAGAGTCAAACTAGCGGGAACCGGAGATACGCAGTATTTT
CDR3aa: CSGRVKLAGTGDTQYF

v_gene: TRBV11-2
d_gene: .
abundance: .
j_gene: TRBJ2-7
CDR3nt: TGTGCCAGCAGCTTAGACAGGCACTCCTACGAGCAGTACTTC
CDR3aa: CASSLDRHSYEQYF

v_gene: TRBV4-1
d_gene: TRBD1
abundance: .
j_gene: TRBJ2-5
CDR3nt: TGCGCCAGCAGCCAATTTACAGGGGGCAAAGAGACCCAGTACTTC
CDR3aa: CASSQFTGGKETQYF

v_gene: TRBV28
d_gene: TRBD2
abundance: .
j_gene: TRBJ2-3
CDR3nt: TGTGCCAGCAGGTATCTAGCGGGAGGTTTTCCAGATACGCAGTATTTT
CDR3aa: CASRYLAGGFPDTQYF

v_gene: TRBV20-1
d_gene: TRBD2
abundance: .
j_gene: TRBJ2-1
CDR3nt: TGCAGTGCAATGACTAGCGGGAGGGCAGCCGGTGGTCGGAATGAGCAGTTCTTC
CDR3aa: CSAMTSGRAAGGRNEQFF

v_gene: TRBV3-1
d_gene: .
abundance: few
j_gene: TRBJ2-7
CDR3nt: TGTGCCAGCAGCCAAGATTCGGGATACGAGCAGTACTTC
CDR3aa: CASSQDSGYEQYF

v_gene: TRBV29-1
d_gene: .
abundance: .
j_gene: TRBJ2-7
CDR3nt: TGCAGCCAAAAGCAAGGGACCGAGCAGTACTTC
CDR3aa: CSQKQGTEQYF

v_gene: TRBV9
d_gene: .
abundance: .
j_gene: TRBJ2-4
CDR3nt: TGTGCCAGCAGCGTAGGAGGAGATCTAGGGGATCCCAAAAACATTCAGTACTTC
CDR3aa: CASSVGGDLGDPKNIQYF

v_gene: TRBV9
d_gene: TRBD2
abundance: .
j_gene: TRBJ2-7
CDR3nt: TGTGCCAGCAGCACCGGACTAGCGGGAGGGAGATCCTACGAGCAGTACTTC
CDR3aa: CASSTGLAGGRSYEQYF

v_gene: TRBV3-1
d_gene: .
abundance: once
j_gene: TRBJ1-1
CDR3nt: TGTGCCAGCAGCCTTGGGAGGACAGCGGGGAATGCTGAAGCTTTCTTT
CDR3aa: CASSLGRTAGNAEAFF

v_gene: TRBV12-3/TRBV12-4
d_gene: .
abundance: many
j_gene: TRBJ2-4
CDR3nt: TGTGCCAGCAGTTTGCTGCTAGCCAAAAACATTCAGTACTTC
CDR3aa: CASSLLLAKNIQYF

v_gene: TRBV9
d_gene: TRBD2
abundance: few
j_gene: TRBJ2-1
CDR3nt: TGTGCCAGCAGCGCCAGCGGGAGGGAGTACAATGAGCAGTTCTTC
CDR3aa: CASSASGREYNEQFF

v_gene: TRBV5-1
d_gene: TRBD2
abundance: once
j_gene: TRBJ2-1
CDR3nt: TGCGCCAGCAGCTTACGAGCGGGAGATGGTGAGCAGTTCTTC
CDR3aa: CASSLRAGDGEQFF

v_gene: TRBV7-9
d_gene: .
abundance: .
j_gene: TRBJ1-2
CDR3nt: TGTGCCAGCAGCTTACTAAAACCTAACTATGGCTACACCTTC
CDR3aa: CASSLLKPNYGYTF

v_gene: TRBV25-1
d_gene: .
abundance: .
j_gene: TRBJ1-1
CDR3nt: TGTGTCAGCAGTGAGAGGGTTGGAGGGGACGGTGCCACTGAAGCTTTCTTT
CDR3aa: CVSSERVGGDGATEAFF

v_gene: TRBV5-1
d_gene: .
abundance: .
j_gene: TRBJ2-7
CDR3nt: TGCGCCAGCAGCTCGAACTCCTACGACGAGCAGTACTTC
CDR3aa: CASSSNSYDEQYF

v_gene: TRBV6-5
d_gene: TRBD1
abundance: .
j_gene: TRBJ1-2
CDR3nt: TGTGCCAGCAGTTCTCCCGGGACAGGGTTAATCGGTGGCTACACCTTC
CDR3aa: CASSSPGTGLIGGYTF

v_gene: TRBV7-2
d_gene: TRBD2
abundance: .
j_gene: TRBJ2-7
CDR3nt: TGTGCCAGCAGCTTAGACGGTCTGCGGGAGATAACCTACAATGAGCAGTACTTC
CDR3aa: CASSLDGLREITYNEQYF

v_gene: TRBV20-1
d_gene: .
abundance: .
j_gene: TRBJ2-1
CDR3nt: TGCAGTGCTAGAGGGCCTGTCCTCGGGCACAATGAGCAGTTCTTC
CDR3aa: CSARGPVLGHNEQFF

v_gene: TRBV10-3
d_gene: .
abundance: few
j_gene: TRBJ2-6
CDR3nt: TGTGCCATCAGGCCCCCCGGGGGTATCGGGGCCAACGTCCTGACTTTC
CDR3aa: CAIRPPGGIGANVLTF

v_gene: TRBV29-1
d_gene: TRBD1
abundance: .
j_gene: TRBJ2-5
CDR3nt: TGCAGCGTAGAAGGGGGACAGGGGGAGACCCAGTACTTC
CDR3aa: CSVEGGQGETQYF

v_gene: TRBV27
d_gene: TRBD2
abundance: .
j_gene: TRBJ2-5
CDR3nt: TGTGCCAGCAGTTTAGAGGGACGTAGCGGGGAGACCCAGTACTTC
CDR3aa: CASSLEGRSGETQYF

v_gene: TRBV4-1
d_gene: .
abundance: once
j_gene: TRBJ2-1
CDR3nt: TGCGCCAGCAGCCAAGAGTACGGCACCAACACCGGCGATGAGCAGTTCTTC
CDR3aa: CASSQEYGTNTGDEQFF